This T cell receptor (beta chain) was documented in a study of PD-1 blockade in classical Hodgkin lymphoma. The time point is: cycle 4 day 1 (C4D1), after more than 5 weeks of nivolumab. Each patient relapsed following autologous stem cell transplantation, and prior brentuximab vedotin exposure differed. Clones were read by immunoSEQ multiplex PCR, and TCRdb kept only the in-frame ones, dropping some. This sample has about 93,000 clones, with about 77% found just once. The germline V gene encodes CDR1 KGHSH and CDR2 LQKENI. This CDR3 is built from 15 residues. V was trimmed by 1 base and J by 0 bases, leaving 9 bases between them.

The chain uses TRBV18 and TRBJ2-5; perhaps TRBD1 as D (6 bases). This clonotype was obtained from a human donor with classical Hodgkin lymphoma. The source material was peripheral blood mononuclear cells (PBMCs), sampled before the fourth cycle of nivolumab. CDR3 loop: CASSPQQGNQETQYF. In DNA, the CDR3 is TGTGCCAGCTCACCACAACAGGGAAACCAAGAGACCCAGTACTTC.